This T cell receptor (beta chain) was retrieved from a study of T cells in women clearing cervical HPV infection. On the study more broadly: Cases: HPV16-related CIN3 or worse on histology, a couple of invasive cancers. With HLA typing for only a few women, HLA confounding remains possible.

Worth noting for this clone: The missing CDR3 end, 3 residues past where the read stops, is filled in from the germline J gene.

The CDR3 is made up of 16 amino acids. Trimming removed 3 bases from V and 6 bases from J; junction bases left unmatched: 8. Germline CDR1 is SNHLY and CDR2 is FYNNEI. Produced via immunoSEQ multiplex PCR; TCRdb's table is partial and in-frame only. The listing contains roughly 30,000 clones. Sequencing used blood buffy coat. This clonotype originated in a woman aged 18 to 75 with a cervical HPV16 infection that either progressed to CIN3+ or cleared (not recorded which). The chain uses TRBV2 and TRBJ1-1, with 12 bases identical to TRBD1. CDR3 region: CASSDRDRGRESEAFF. The CDR3 DNA, read in part, is TGTGCCAGCAGTGATCGGGACAGGGGGCGAGAATCTGAA.